This TCR beta chain was found in a study of response to subunit inactivated influenza vaccine. V was shortened by 4 bases and J by 6 bases, with 11 bases between the two germline ends. The CDR3 covers 13 residues. Germline V CDR1 and CDR2: SGHRS, YFSETQ. TCRdb passed the RT-PCR reads through MiXCR, listing each CDR3 protein once. The sample lists roughly 500,000 distinct CDR3 sequences, around 21% occurring once. This clonotype was picked up a small number of times. These same records also appear under a second study, on T cells expressing NK-cell markers. That study reports: The authors made TCR beta cDNA libraries by 5'RACE template switching. This switching added a universal primer site and UMIs. Among the eight sequenced donors, seven tested HCMV-seropositive and one tested seronegative. Over 5 donors carried dominant NKG2C+ clonotypes that made up about 1.0-7.5% of their CD8+ T cells.

The chain has TRBV5-1 and TRBJ2-1; no clear D. The TCR sequence derives from a middle-aged man who received an inactivated influenza vaccine. The specimen was CD4+ T cells sorted from PBMCs, collected 12 days after vaccination. The CDR3 sequence: CASSPIGGNEQFF. The CDR3 DNA reads as TGCGCCAGCAGCCCCATCGGCGGCAATGAGCAGTTCTTC.